These T cell receptor beta chains were read from a single sample in a study of breast tumors, draining lymph nodes, adjacent tissues. TCRdb redid the calling of the multiplex PCR reads with MiXCR, one entry per CDR3 protein. The sample holds 150,000 to 200,000 distinct CDR3 sequences, roughly 31% seen once. Sequencing was done on a sample of axillary lymph node tissue. The source is a female donor with breast cancer. Some clones in this sample may be carry-over from other donors' samples. CDR3s include the opening cysteine and the closing phenylalanine or tryptophan. A D gene is named only where the DNA matches it firmly. For some rows the clone size is stated as once, few or many, or as a class when expanded; others skip it.

j_gene: TRBJ2-2
v_gene: TRBV14
abundance: -
d_gene: -
CDR3nt: TGTGCCAGCAGCCAAGACGCCGGGGAGCTGTTTTTT
CDR3aa: CASSQDAGELFF

j_gene: TRBJ2-2
v_gene: TRBV6-5
abundance: many
d_gene: TRBD2
CDR3nt: TGTGCCAGCAGCCGACTAGCGGGGGATACCGGGGAGCTGTTTTTT
CDR3aa: CASSRLAGDTGELFF

j_gene: TRBJ1-3
v_gene: TRBV5-1
abundance: -
d_gene: -
CDR3nt: TGCGCCGGCAGCTCGTCAGATAGAAACACCATATATTTT
CDR3aa: CAGSSSDRNTIYF

j_gene: TRBJ2-7
v_gene: TRBV20-1
abundance: -
d_gene: TRBD2
CDR3nt: TGCAGTGCTGGGGGACTAGCGGGGGCCTCCGAGCGGTACTTC
CDR3aa: CSAGGLAGASERYF

j_gene: TRBJ1-4
v_gene: TRBV10-2
abundance: many
d_gene: -
CDR3nt: TGCGCCAGCCGGGAGAATGAAAAACTGTTTTTT
CDR3aa: CASRENEKLFF

j_gene: TRBJ2-1
v_gene: TRBV6-1
abundance: many
d_gene: TRBD1
CDR3nt: TGTGCCAGCAATGGACAGGGGTGGAATGAGCAGTTCTTC
CDR3aa: CASNGQGWNEQFF

j_gene: TRBJ2-1
v_gene: TRBV14
abundance: many
d_gene: TRBD2
CDR3nt: TGTGCCAGCAGCCTTAGCGGGGGGGCCTATGAGCAGTTCTTC
CDR3aa: CASSLSGGAYEQFF

j_gene: TRBJ2-6
v_gene: TRBV9
abundance: many
d_gene: -
CDR3nt: TGTGCCAGCAGCGTAGGGGCCGGGATAGGGTCCTCTGGGGCCAACGTCCTGACTTTC
CDR3aa: CASSVGAGIGSSGANVLTF

j_gene: TRBJ1-2
v_gene: TRBV6-1
abundance: many
d_gene: -
CDR3nt: TGTGCCAGCAGTGAAGTAGGGGGTATCGGTGGCTACACCTTC
CDR3aa: CASSEVGGIGGYTF

j_gene: TRBJ2-6
v_gene: TRBV20-1
abundance: many
d_gene: -
CDR3nt: TGCAGTGCTAGAGCCCCGACCGGGACGGGGACCTCTGGGGCCAACGTCCTGACTTTC
CDR3aa: CSARAPTGTGTSGANVLTF

j_gene: TRBJ2-4
v_gene: TRBV2
abundance: many
d_gene: TRBD1
CDR3nt: TGTGCCGTCCGACCGGGGACAGGGGGCGGTAACATTCAGTACTTC
CDR3aa: CAVRPGTGGGNIQYF

j_gene: TRBJ1-6
v_gene: TRBV4-3
abundance: many
d_gene: TRBD1
CDR3nt: TGCGCCAGCAGCCAAGAAGCAGGGGGTGCTAATTCACCCCTCCACTTT
CDR3aa: CASSQEAGGANSPLHF

j_gene: TRBJ2-1
v_gene: TRBV4-1
abundance: many
d_gene: TRBD1
CDR3nt: TGCGCCAGCAGCCAAGGGGTCTGGGGACAGGTTAACAATGAGCAGTTCTTC
CDR3aa: CASSQGVWGQVNNEQFF

j_gene: TRBJ2-1
v_gene: TRBV15
abundance: few
d_gene: TRBD1
CDR3nt: TGTGCCACCAGCAGTTTCAGACAGGGGGGTCGGGATGAGCAGTTCTTC
CDR3aa: CATSSFRQGGRDEQFF

j_gene: TRBJ2-3
v_gene: TRBV30
abundance: many
d_gene: -
CDR3nt: TGTGCCTGGAAGCAAACTCTCACCGCCAGCAGTACGCAGTATTTT
CDR3aa: CAWKQTLTASSTQYF

j_gene: TRBJ1-4
v_gene: TRBV12-3/TRBV12-4
abundance: -
d_gene: TRBD1
CDR3nt: TGTGCCAGCAGTTCGTGGACAGGGGGTGAGGGCGACGAAAAACTGTTTTTT
CDR3aa: CASSSWTGGEGDEKLFF

j_gene: TRBJ2-1
v_gene: TRBV7-2
abundance: many
d_gene: -
CDR3nt: TGTGCCAGCAGCTTAGTCAGGTACAATGAGCAGTTCTTC
CDR3aa: CASSLVRYNEQFF

j_gene: TRBJ2-2
v_gene: TRBV11-3
abundance: many
d_gene: -
CDR3nt: TGTGCCAGCAGCTTACACGTGGGGACCAAGAACACCGGGGAGCTGTTTTTT
CDR3aa: CASSLHVGTKNTGELFF

j_gene: TRBJ1-5
v_gene: TRBV7-2
abundance: -
d_gene: -
CDR3nt: TGTGCCAGCAGCTTAAGGGGGGTGGGGGAAGATACGCAGCATTTT
CDR3aa: CASSLRGVGEDTQHF

j_gene: TRBJ2-1
v_gene: TRBV10-3
abundance: many
d_gene: TRBD2
CDR3nt: TGTGCCATCAGTGCCGGACTAGCGGGGGGTGAGCAGTTCTTC
CDR3aa: CAISAGLAGGEQFF

j_gene: TRBJ2-3
v_gene: TRBV20-1
abundance: many
d_gene: TRBD2
CDR3nt: TGCAGTGCTAGAGATACTAGCGGGGGGACTAGCACAGATACGCAGTATTTT
CDR3aa: CSARDTSGGTSTDTQYF

j_gene: TRBJ2-5
v_gene: TRBV4-1
abundance: many
d_gene: TRBD2
CDR3nt: TGCGCCAGCAGCCCTACCCCGGGACTAGCGGGGGCCCGTACAGAGACCCAGTACTTC
CDR3aa: CASSPTPGLAGARTETQYF

j_gene: TRBJ2-5
v_gene: TRBV5-1
abundance: -
d_gene: TRBD2
CDR3nt: TGCGCCAGCAGCTCGGGCGGGGGGGCCGTGGGAGAGACCCAGTACTTC
CDR3aa: CASSSGGGAVGETQYF

j_gene: TRBJ2-3
v_gene: TRBV5-1
abundance: many
d_gene: TRBD2
CDR3nt: TGCGCCAGCAGCTTGTTTGTAGCGGGGACCCGGGATACGCAGTATTTT
CDR3aa: CASSLFVAGTRDTQYF

j_gene: TRBJ2-1
v_gene: TRBV20-1
abundance: many
d_gene: TRBD1
CDR3nt: TGCAGTGCTAGAGCAGGGGGGAGATGGACAGGGCGGGGCAATGAGCAGTTCTTC
CDR3aa: CSARAGGRWTGRGNEQFF

j_gene: TRBJ1-6
v_gene: TRBV25-1
abundance: -
d_gene: TRBD1
CDR3nt: TGTGCCAGCAGTGGGGCTCCGGGACAGGGGAATTCACCCCTCCACTTT
CDR3aa: CASSGAPGQGNSPLHF

j_gene: TRBJ1-2
v_gene: TRBV7-9
abundance: -
d_gene: -
CDR3nt: TGTGCCAGCAGCTTATTCCCCGGCGAGACGGATGGCTACCCCTTC
CDR3aa: CASSLFPGETDGYPF

j_gene: TRBJ2-5
v_gene: TRBV19
abundance: many
d_gene: -
CDR3nt: TGTGCCAGTAGTATATATGGTGCCGGATTCCAAGAGACCCAGTACTTC
CDR3aa: CASSIYGAGFQETQYF